These 26 T cell receptor beta chains share one sample of origin, sequenced in a study of shared clonotypes between healthy human individuals. This table comes from immunoSEQ multiplex PCR, and its TCRdb copy is limited to in-frame clones, with some not included. Among 1.5 million to 2.5 million clones listed, approximately 94% were seen once. Naive-designated CD8 cells lacked CD45RO, were positively enriched for CCR7, and omitted terminally differentiated effector memory CD45RA+ cells. Input material: naive CD8+ T cells sorted from blood. The origin of the receptors is a man younger than 30 in good health.

The rearrangement uses TRBV7-9 and TRBJ2-1; 10 nucleotides line up with TRBD1. CDR3 length: 15 residues. Germline trimming cut 0 bases from V and 15 bases from J; bases unmatched to any gene: 11. Germline V gene sequence: CDR1 SEHNR, CDR2 FQNEAQ (reference sequence). The CDR3 is CASSLALPDRGLPFF. DNA of the CDR3: TGTGCCAGCAGCTTAGCTCTTCCGGACAGGGGGTTACCGTTCTTC. The whole variable domain, remainder taken from reference TRBV7-9 and TRBJ2-1, is DTGVSQNPRHKITKRGQNVTFRCDPISEHNRLYWYRQTLGQGPEFLTYFQNEAQLEKSRLLSDRFSAERPKGSFSTLEIQRTEQGDSAMYLCASSLALPDRGLPFFGPGTRLTVL.

This chain joins TRBV7-9 and TRBJ1-2; 10 positions match TRBD1. CDR1 SEHNR and CDR2 FQNEAQ come from the germline V gene (reference sequence). With V trimmed by 5 bases and J by 8 bases, 8 bases remained unmatched. The length of the CDR3 is 14 residues. The CDR3 loop reads CASSLGQGEGGYTF. The CDR3 DNA reads as TGTGCCAGCAGCCTCGGACAGGGGGAGGGCGGCTACACCTTC.

The chain carries TRBV15 and TRBJ2-2; a weak D match, TRBD1 (5 bases). From germline, CDR1 is LNHNV and CDR2 YYDKDF (reference sequence). The CDR3 is 14 amino acids. Trimming removed 0 bases at V and 6 bases at J, with 8 bases between. DNA for the CDR3: TGTGCCACCAGCAGAGATCCAGGGTCCGGGGAGCTGTTTTTT. Translated, it gives CATSRDPGSGELFF.

The J gene is TRBJ1-4, the V gene TRBV6-1, with TRBD1 matching 9 bases. This CDR3 has 15 residues. The V gene's germline CDR1 is MNHNS and CDR2 SASEGT. Trimming took 4 bases from V and 8 from J; bases not matched to a gene: 8. This chain's CDR3 is CASSGTGTGWEKLFF. In DNA form, the CDR3 reads TGTGCCAGCAGTGGCACCGGGACAGGGTGGGAAAAACTGTTTTTT.

The CDR3 DNA is TGTGCCACCGTTGGAGAGCGGGGGGTCGAGCAGTTCTTC. This sequence encodes CATVGERGVEQFF. V gene TRBV2 combines with J gene TRBJ2-1, with 9 bases identical to TRBD2. There are 13 residues in the CDR3. Germline values: CDR1 SNHLY, CDR2 FYNNEI. V was pared by 10 bases and J by 10 bases, with 11 bases of the junction left unmatched.

This chain joins TRBV27 and TRBJ2-7, with 10 bases that match TRBD1. The CDR3 sequence is 16 residues long. With 6 bases clipped from V and 2 bases from J, the junction kept 10 bases outside the gene matches. CDR1 MNHEY and CDR2 SMNVEV come from the germline V gene (reference sequence). CDR3: CASSLGPGQGTYEQYF. The DNA for the CDR3 is TGTGCCAGCAGCTTAGGGCCGGGACAGGGGACCTACGAGCAGTACTTC.

The genes are TRBV5-1 and TRBJ2-7; possible D gene TRBD2, 5 bases. V lost 3 bases, J lost 2 bases, and 12 bases lay in between. CDR1 and CDR2 (germline): SGHRS, YFSETQ. This CDR3 has 14 amino acids. The CDR3 loop reads CASSSEAVAYEQYF. The CDR3 DNA follows: TGCGCCAGCAGCTCGGAGGCCGTCGCCTACGAGCAGTACTTC.

The chain joins TRBV27 to TRBJ1-2; a weak D match, TRBD1 (5 bases). The CDR3 consists of 16 residues. CDR1 MNHEY and CDR2 SMNVEV come from the germline V gene (reference sequence). Trimming shortened V by 3 bases and J by 4 bases, and 18 bases separated the two germline ends. Here the CDR3 reads CASSFSHGRVTYGYTF. In DNA form, the CDR3 reads TGTGCCAGCAGTTTTTCTCACGGCAGGGTAACCTATGGCTACACCTTC.

V is TRBV4-3 and J is TRBJ2-1, with D hard to call. CDR1 is LGHNA, CDR2 YSLEER, per germline. This CDR3 contains 13 residues. Trimming pared 4 bases from V and 8 bases from J, leaving 12 bases between. The CDR3 DNA reads as TGCGCCAGCAGCCTAGGACGGAACGATGAGCAGTTCTTC. Amino acid sequence: CASSLGRNDEQFF.

This chain joins TRBV18 and TRBJ2-3, with unresolved D. The CDR3 consists of 15 residues. Germline values: CDR1 KGHSH, CDR2 LQKENI. Trimming stripped 3 bases from V and 0 bases from J, with 10 bases between. The CDR3: CASSPSRSSTDTQYF. In nucleotides, the CDR3 is TGTGCCAGCTCACCTTCTAGGAGTAGCACAGATACGCAGTATTTT.

The chain employs TRBV7-9 and TRBJ1-2, with a tentative D call TRBD1 (6 bases). V lost 6 bases to trimming and J lost 4 bases, with 18 bases between them. Germline assignment: CDR1 SEHNR and CDR2 FQNEAQ (reference sequence). The CDR3 is 15 amino acids. CDR3 DNA sequence: TGTGCCAGCAGTCAATTCCGGGACACCACCTATGGCTACACCTTC. Its translation is CASSQFRDTTYGYTF.

The CDR3, as DNA: TGTGCCAGCAGTAGTAGCGGGAAGGCAGATACGCAGTATTTT. This gives the protein CASSSSGKADTQYF. This sequence joins TRBV9 and TRBJ2-3; 8 nucleotides align to TRBD2. This CDR3 is 14 amino acids long. V shed 5 bases and J 4 bases; nucleotides not matched to a gene: 6. Germline V CDR1 and CDR2: SGDLS, YYNGEE.

This clone has only one observation. This chain joins TRBV4-1 and TRBJ2-5, with no clear D. The CDR3 consists of 12 residues. The germline CDR1 and CDR2 sequences are MGHRA and YSYEKL. The V gene lost 4 bases and the J gene lost 4 bases, with 7 bases spanning the gap. For the CDR3, the DNA is TGCGCCAGCAGCCGACCGGGAGAGACCCAGTACTTC. Its protein product is CASSRPGETQYF.

This rearrangement joins TRBV29-1 to TRBJ2-1; no definite D call. This CDR3 has 11 residues. The V and J ends lost 2 bases and 12 bases respectively, with 11 bases between them. Germline lookup yields CDR1 SQVTM and CDR2 ANQGSEA. Written as DNA, the CDR3 is TGCAGCGTTGAAAGGCCCCTGGGGCAGTTCTTC. Translated: CSVERPLGQFF.

The chain combines TRBV23-1 with TRBJ2-7; D is undetermined. TRBV23-1 is marked as an open reading frame, function uncertain. Trimming cost V 3 bases and J 6 bases, with 12 bases left between them. This CDR3 is 13 amino acids long. This chain's CDR3 is CASSHDPRREQYF. CDR3 DNA: TGCGCCAGCAGTCACGACCCCAGGCGCGAGCAGTACTTC.

The rearrangement joins TRBV15 to TRBJ2-1, with D possibly being TRBD2 (6 bases). CDR3 size: 13 residues. Germline V gene sequence: CDR1 LNHNV, CDR2 YYDKDF (reference sequence). V was pared by 4 bases and J by 10 bases, with 14 bases between. CDR3 sequence: CATSNLALQEQFF. CDR3 nucleotide sequence: TGTGCCACCAGCAACCTAGCGCTTCAAGAGCAGTTCTTC.

J is TRBJ2-1 and V is TRBV5-4; D gene uncertain. The V end was cut by 2 bases, the J end by 7 bases, with 7 bases between. The CDR3 is 12 residues long. Germline-derived CDR1 and CDR2 are SGHNT and YYREEE (reference sequence). CDR3 loop: CASSFGRNEQFF. CDR3 nucleotide sequence: TGTGCCAGCAGCTTTGGTCGAAATGAGCAGTTCTTC.

As for this clone: The sample carries other DNA sequences with the same CDR3. The chain links TRBV27 to TRBJ2-7; 9 bases align to TRBD1. The germline CDR1 and CDR2 sequences are MNHEY and SMNVEV (reference sequence). J lost 3 bases, V lost 2 bases, and 2 bases had no gene match. This CDR3 is 14 amino acids long. CDR3 protein: CASSLRGQGYEQYF. The CDR3 DNA reads TGTGCCAGCAGTTTACGGGGACAGGGCTACGAGCAGTACTTC.

The chain joins TRBV13 to TRBJ1-6, with TRBD1 matching over 9 bases. Germline V gene data show CDR1 as PRHDT and CDR2 as FYEKMQ (reference sequence). The CDR3 is 15 amino acids. Trimming cost V 3 bases and J 5 bases; bases outside gene matches: 2. CDR3 sequence reads: CASSLWTGDNSPLHF. The CDR3, as DNA: TGTGCCAGCAGCTTGTGGACAGGGGATAATTCACCCCTCCACTTT.

The chain carries TRBV30 and TRBJ1-1; possible D gene TRBD1, 6 bases. The CDR3 has 11 amino acids. V was trimmed by 8 bases and J by 5 bases, leaving 12 bases between them. Germline V gene sequence: CDR1 GTSNPN, CDR2 SVGIG (reference sequence). CDR3 nucleotides: TGTGCCCAAGCTCAGGGGACTGAAGCTTTCTTT. It is translated as CAQAQGTEAFF. The full variable domain, in which reference TRBV30 and TRBJ1-1 provide the parts outside the CDR3, is SQTIHQWPATLVQPVGSPLSLECTVEGTSNPNLYWYRQAAGRGLQLLFYSVGIGQISSEVPQNLSASRPQDRQFILSSKKLLLSDSGFYLCAQAQGTEAFFGQGTRLTVV.

The rearrangement uses TRBV6-5 and TRBJ2-3; TRBD2 aligns across 7 bases. The CDR3 loop spans 13 amino acids. Germline V gives CDR1 MNHEY, CDR2 SVGAGI. V dropped 8 bases and J dropped 3; count of bases not matched to a gene: 5. The CDR3, as DNA: TGTGCCAGCGGACTAGGTGTTACAGATACGCAGTATTTT. Its translation is CASGLGVTDTQYF.

J is TRBJ2-7 and V is TRBV27; 10 nucleotides align to TRBD1. Germline trimming cut 7 bases from V and 5 bases from J; bases unmatched to any gene: 11. There are 15 residues in the CDR3. Germline V lookup: CDR1 MNHEY, CDR2 SMNVEV (reference sequence). DNA for the CDR3: TGTGCCAGCACAAGCACCGGGACAGGGGCCGACGAGCAGTACTTC. Amino acid sequence: CASTSTGTGADEQYF.

This chain joins TRBV4-3 and TRBJ2-1; maybe TRBD2 (5 bases). The CDR3 loop spans 15 amino acids. Germline V CDR1 and CDR2: LGHNA, YSLEER. The V gene lost 7 bases and the J gene lost 0 bases, with 13 bases spanning the gap. The CDR3 DNA follows: TGCGCCAGCACGCCAACTAGTGACTCCTACAATGAGCAGTTCTTC. This codes for CASTPTSDSYNEQFF.

V usage is TRBV30 and J usage is TRBJ2-2, with a weak D call TRBD2 (5 bases). V dropped 0 bases and J dropped 4 bases, with 12 bases sitting between them. CDR3 size: 15 residues. Germline CDR1 reads GTSNPN; CDR2 reads SVGIG (reference sequence). Here the CDR3 DNA reads TGTGCCTGGAGTGTATTGCGGAGCGGCACCGGGGAGCTGTTTTTT. Encoded protein: CAWSVLRSGTGELFF.

Note on this clone: Other nucleotide sequences from this sample produce the same CDR3. The chain employs TRBV9 and TRBJ2-7, with unresolved D. V lost 0 bases, J lost 4 bases, and 8 bases lay in between. Germline CDR1 reads SGDLS; CDR2 reads YYNGEE. CDR3 size: 13 residues. The CDR3: CASSVAAGYEQYF. The CDR3 nucleotides are TGTGCCAGCAGCGTAGCAGCAGGTTACGAGCAGTACTTC.

The rearrangement uses TRBV7-9 and TRBJ2-3; D is perhaps TRBD2 (5 bases). V was shortened by 6 bases and J by 4 bases, with 11 bases between the two germline ends. In germline, CDR1 is SEHNR, CDR2 FQNEAQ (reference sequence). The CDR3 contains 13 residues. The CDR3 DNA follows: TGTGCCAGCAGGATACTAGGGCCAGATACGCAGTATTTT. Translating it yields CASRILGPDTQYF.